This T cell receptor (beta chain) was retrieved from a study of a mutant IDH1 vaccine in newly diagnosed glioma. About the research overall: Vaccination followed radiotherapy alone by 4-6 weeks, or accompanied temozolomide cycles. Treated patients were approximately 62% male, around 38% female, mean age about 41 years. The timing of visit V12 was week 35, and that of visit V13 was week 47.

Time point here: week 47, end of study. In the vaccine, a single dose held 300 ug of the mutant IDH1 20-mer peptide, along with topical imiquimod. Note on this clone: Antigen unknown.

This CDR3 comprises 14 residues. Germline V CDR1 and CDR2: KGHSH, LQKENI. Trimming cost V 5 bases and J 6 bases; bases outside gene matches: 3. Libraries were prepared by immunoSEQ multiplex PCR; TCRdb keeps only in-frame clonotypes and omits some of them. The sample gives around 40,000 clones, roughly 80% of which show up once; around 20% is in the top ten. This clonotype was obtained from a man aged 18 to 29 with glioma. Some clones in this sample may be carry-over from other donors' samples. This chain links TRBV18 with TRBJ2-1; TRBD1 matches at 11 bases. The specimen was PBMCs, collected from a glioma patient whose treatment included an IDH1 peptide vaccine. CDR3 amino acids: CASSGDRGVNEQFF. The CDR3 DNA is TGTGCCAGCTCAGGGGACAGGGGGGTCAATGAGCAGTTCTTC.